This T cell receptor beta chain was sequenced for a study of patients and donors after allogeneic stem cell transplantation. There are a few counts of this clonotype. Each CDR3 protein is one row after TCRdb ran MiXCR on the RT-PCR reads. The data contain about 960,000 distinct CDR3 sequences, roughly 17% of them seen just once; the ten biggest clones take up around 6%. J gave up 7 bases and V 0 bases, and 12 bases lay outside the gene matches. CDR1 is LGHDT, CDR2 YNNKEL, per germline (reference sequence). The CDR3 runs 17 residues. The chain couples TRBV3-1 to TRBJ2-1, with 7 positions matching TRBD2. The sequenced sample was blood, either unsorted or a sorted T cell fraction (not recorded which). This TCR derives from a human donor who was either an allogeneic HSCT recipient or a stem cell or donor lymphocyte infusion donor (not recorded which). It is not recorded whose cells these are; they may come from a transplant donor. This chain's CDR3 is CASSQESGGGPGNEQFF. The CDR3 region has the DNA TGTGCCAGCAGCCAAGAGTCGGGGGGAGGGCCAGGGAATGAGCAGTTCTTC.